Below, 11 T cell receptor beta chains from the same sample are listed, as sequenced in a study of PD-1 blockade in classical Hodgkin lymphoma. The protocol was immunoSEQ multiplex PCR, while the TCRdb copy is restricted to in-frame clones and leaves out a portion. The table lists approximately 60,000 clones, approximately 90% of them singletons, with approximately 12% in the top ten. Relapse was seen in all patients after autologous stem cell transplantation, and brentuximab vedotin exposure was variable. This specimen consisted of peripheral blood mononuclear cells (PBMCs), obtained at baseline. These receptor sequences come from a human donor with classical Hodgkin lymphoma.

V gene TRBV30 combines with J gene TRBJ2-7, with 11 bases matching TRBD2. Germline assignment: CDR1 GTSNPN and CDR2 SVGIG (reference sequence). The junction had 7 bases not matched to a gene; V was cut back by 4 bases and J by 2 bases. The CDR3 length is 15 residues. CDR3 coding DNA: TGTGCCTGGAACCGGCTAGCGGGGGGTGCCTACGAGCAGTACTTC. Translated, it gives CAWNRLAGGAYEQYF. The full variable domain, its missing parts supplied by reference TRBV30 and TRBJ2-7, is SQTIHQWPATLVQPVGSPLSLECTVEGTSNPNLYWYRQAAGRGLQLLFYSVGIGQISSEVPQNLSASRPQDRQFILSSKKLLLSDSGFYLCAWNRLAGGAYEQYFGPGTRLTVT.

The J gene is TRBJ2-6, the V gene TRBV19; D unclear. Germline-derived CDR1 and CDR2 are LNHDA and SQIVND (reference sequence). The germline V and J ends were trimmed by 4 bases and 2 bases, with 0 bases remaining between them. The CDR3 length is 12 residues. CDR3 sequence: CASSTGANVLTF. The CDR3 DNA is TGTGCCAGTAGTACTGGGGCCAACGTCCTGACTTTC.

CDR3 nucleotides: TGTGCCAGCAGCTTACAGGGATACACCGGGGAGCTGTTTTTT. It is translated as CASSLQGYTGELFF. The rearrangement uses TRBV5-8 and TRBJ2-2; D might be TRBD1 (6 bases). Germline CDR1 SGHTS, CDR2 YDEGEE. V gave up 2 bases and J gave up 3 bases, with 8 bases separating them. This CDR3 has 14 residues.

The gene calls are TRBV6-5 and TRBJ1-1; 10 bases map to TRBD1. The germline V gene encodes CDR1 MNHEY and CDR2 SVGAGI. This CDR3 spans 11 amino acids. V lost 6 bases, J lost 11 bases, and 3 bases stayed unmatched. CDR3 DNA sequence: TGTGCCAGCAGGGGGACAGGGGCTGCTTTCTTT. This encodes CASRGTGAAFF.

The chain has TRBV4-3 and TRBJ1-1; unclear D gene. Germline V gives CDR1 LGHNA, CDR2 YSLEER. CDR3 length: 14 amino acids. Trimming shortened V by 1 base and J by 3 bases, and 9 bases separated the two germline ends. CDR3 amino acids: CASSQALGYTEAFF. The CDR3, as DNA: TGCGCCAGCAGCCAAGCTCTTGGTTACACTGAAGCTTTCTTT.

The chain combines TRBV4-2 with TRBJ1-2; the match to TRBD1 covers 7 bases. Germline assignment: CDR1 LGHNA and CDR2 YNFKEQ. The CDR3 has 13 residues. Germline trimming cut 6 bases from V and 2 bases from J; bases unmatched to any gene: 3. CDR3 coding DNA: TGTGCCAGCAGACAACAGGGGAACTATGGCTACACCTTC. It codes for CASRQQGNYGYTF.

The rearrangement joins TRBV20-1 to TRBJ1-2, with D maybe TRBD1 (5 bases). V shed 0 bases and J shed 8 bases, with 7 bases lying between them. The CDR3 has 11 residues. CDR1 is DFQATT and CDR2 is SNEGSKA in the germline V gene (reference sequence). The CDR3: CSARERGGYTF. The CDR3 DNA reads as TGCAGTGCTAGAGAGAGGGGAGGCTACACCTTC.

CDR3 protein: CASSPPFVTYGYTF. CDR3 nucleotides: TGTGCCAGCAGCCCCCCCTTTGTGACCTATGGCTACACCTTC. The V call is TRBV7-9, the J call TRBJ1-2; D not certain. The V and J ends lost 5 bases and 4 bases respectively, with 14 bases between them. CDR3 length equals 14 residues. Germline V CDR1 and CDR2: SEHNR, FQNEAQ (reference sequence).

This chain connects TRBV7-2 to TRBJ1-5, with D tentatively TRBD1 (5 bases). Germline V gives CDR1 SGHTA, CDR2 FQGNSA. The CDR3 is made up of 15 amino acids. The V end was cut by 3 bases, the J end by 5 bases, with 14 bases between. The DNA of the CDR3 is TGTGCCAGCAGCTTTAGATTTGGAGGGGATCAGCCCCAGCATTTT. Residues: CASSFRFGGDQPQHF.

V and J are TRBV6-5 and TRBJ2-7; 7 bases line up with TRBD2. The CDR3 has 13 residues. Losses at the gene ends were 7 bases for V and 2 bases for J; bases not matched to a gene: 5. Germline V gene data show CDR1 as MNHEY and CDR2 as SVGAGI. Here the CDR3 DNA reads TGTGCCAGCAAGATGGCGGGGGCCTACGAGCAGTACTTC. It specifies CASKMAGAYEQYF.

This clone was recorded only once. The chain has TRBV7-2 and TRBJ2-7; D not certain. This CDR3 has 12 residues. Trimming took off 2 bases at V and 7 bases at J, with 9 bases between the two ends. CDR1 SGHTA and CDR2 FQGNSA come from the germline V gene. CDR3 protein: CASSLFRWEQYF. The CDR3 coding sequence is TGTGCCAGCAGCTTATTCCGATGGGAGCAGTACTTC.